This paragraph covers one T cell receptor (beta chain) sequence. The source of the sample is a study of blood T cell repertoires in COVID-19. Study information: In each case, the material was cDNA or gDNA derived from T cells, B-cell-depleted T cells, or PBMCs.

As processed by the authors: The authors estimated nucleated cell counts from reference gene primer amplification. Clones were read by immunoSEQ multiplex PCR, and TCRdb kept only the in-frame ones, dropping some. V, J and clone size derive from that table, while D and trimming were established from the DNA sequence. The top ten hold 0.99% of the sample, which has around 150,000 clones, roughly 86% seen once. There are 15 residues in the CDR3. The V end was cut by 0 bases, the J end by 1 base, with 10 bases between. Germline CDR1 is SGHRS and CDR2 is YFSETQ. Source material: peripheral blood. The chain has TRBV5-1 and TRBJ1-1, with D perhaps TRBD1 (5 bases). The sequence derives from a man younger than 35 with acute or convalescent COVID-19. The CDR3 DNA follows: TGCGCCAGCAGCTTGGTAAAGGGGCCGAACACTGAAGCTTTCTTT. Protein sequence: CASSLVKGPNTEAFF.